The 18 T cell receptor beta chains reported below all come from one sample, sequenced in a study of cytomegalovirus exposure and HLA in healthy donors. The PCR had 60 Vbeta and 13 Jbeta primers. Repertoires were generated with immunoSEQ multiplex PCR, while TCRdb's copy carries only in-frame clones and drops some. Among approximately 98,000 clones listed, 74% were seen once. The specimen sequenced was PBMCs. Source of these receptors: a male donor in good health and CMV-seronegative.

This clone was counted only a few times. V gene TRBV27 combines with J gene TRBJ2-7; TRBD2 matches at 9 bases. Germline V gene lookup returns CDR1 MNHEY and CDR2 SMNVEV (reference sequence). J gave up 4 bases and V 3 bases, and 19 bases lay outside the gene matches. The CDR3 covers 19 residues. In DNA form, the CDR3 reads TGTGCCAGCAGTTTCGCAGGGGCGGGAGGGCTAGCGGAAAAGTACGAGCAGTACTTC. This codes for CASSFAGAGGLAEKYEQYF.

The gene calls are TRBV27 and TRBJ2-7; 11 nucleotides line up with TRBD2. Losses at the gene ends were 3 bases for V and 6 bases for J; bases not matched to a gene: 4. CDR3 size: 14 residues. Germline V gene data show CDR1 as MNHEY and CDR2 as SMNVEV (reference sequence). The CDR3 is CASSFHTSGSEQYF. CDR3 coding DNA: TGTGCCAGCAGTTTCCATACTAGCGGGAGCGAGCAGTACTTC.

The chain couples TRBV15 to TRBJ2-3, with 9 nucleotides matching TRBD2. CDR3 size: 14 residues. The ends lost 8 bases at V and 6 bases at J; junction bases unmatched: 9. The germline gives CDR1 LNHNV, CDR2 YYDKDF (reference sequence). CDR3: CATLPSGKGDTQYF. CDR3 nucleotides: TGTGCCACCCTCCCTAGCGGGAAGGGGGATACGCAGTATTTT.

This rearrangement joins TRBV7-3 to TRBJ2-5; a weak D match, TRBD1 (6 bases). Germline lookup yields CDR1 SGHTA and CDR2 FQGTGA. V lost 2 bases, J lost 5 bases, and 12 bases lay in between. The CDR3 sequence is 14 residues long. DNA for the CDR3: TGTGCCAGCAGCTTACAGGGGTCCATGGAGACCCAGTACTTC. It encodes CASSLQGSMETQYF.

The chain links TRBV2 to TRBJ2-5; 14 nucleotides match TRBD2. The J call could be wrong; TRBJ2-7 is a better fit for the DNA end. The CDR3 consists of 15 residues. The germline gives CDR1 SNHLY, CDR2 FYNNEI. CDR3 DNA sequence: TGTGCCAGCAGATTAGGGACTAGCGGGAGCGGCGAGCAGTACTTC. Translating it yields CASRLGTSGSGEQYF.

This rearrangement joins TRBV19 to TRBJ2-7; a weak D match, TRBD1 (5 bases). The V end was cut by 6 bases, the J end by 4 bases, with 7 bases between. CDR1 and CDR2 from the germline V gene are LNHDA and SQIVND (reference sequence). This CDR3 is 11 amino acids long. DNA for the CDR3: TGTGCCAGTAGGCAGGGTTACGAGCAGTACTTC. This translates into CASRQGYEQYF.

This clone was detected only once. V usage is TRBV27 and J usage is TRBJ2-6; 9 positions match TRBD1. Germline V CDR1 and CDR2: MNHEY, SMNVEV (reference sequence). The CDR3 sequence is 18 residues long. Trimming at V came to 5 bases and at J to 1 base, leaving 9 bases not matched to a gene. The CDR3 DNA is TGTGCCAGCAGTACCCACAGGGGGCTTAGGTCTGGGGCCAACGTCCTGACTTTC. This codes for CASSTHRGLRSGANVLTF. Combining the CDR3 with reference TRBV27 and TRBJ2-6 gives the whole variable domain EAQVTQNPRYLITVTGKKLTVTCSQNMNHEYMSWYRQDPGLGLRQIYYSMNVEVTDKGDVPEGYKVSRKEKRNFPLILESPSPNQTSLYFCASSTHRGLRSGANVLTFGAGSRLTVL.

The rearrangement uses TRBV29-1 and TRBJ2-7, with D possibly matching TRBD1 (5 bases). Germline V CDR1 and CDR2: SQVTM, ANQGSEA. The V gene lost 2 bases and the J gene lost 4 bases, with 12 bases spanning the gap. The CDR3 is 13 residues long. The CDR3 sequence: CSVEKLDRYEQYF. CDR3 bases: TGCAGCGTTGAAAAGCTAGACAGATACGAGCAGTACTTC.

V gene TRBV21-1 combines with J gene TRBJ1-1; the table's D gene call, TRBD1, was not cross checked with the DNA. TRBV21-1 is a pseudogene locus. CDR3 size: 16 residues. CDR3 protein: CASSKSGQVMNTEAFF. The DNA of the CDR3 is TGTGCCAGCAGCAAATCAGGCCAGGTCATGAACACTGAAGCTTTCTTT.

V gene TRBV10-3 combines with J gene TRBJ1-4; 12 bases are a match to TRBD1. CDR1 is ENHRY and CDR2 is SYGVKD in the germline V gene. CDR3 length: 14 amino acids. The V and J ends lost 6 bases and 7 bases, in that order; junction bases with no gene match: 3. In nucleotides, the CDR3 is TGTGCCATCAGGGGACAGGGGGCCGGTGAAAAACTGTTTTTT. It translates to CAIRGQGAGEKLFF.

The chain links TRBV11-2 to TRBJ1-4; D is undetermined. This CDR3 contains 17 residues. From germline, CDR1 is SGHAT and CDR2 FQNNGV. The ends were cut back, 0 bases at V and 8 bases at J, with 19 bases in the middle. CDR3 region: CASSLESIEVNNEKLFF. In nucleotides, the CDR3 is TGTGCCAGCAGCTTAGAGTCTATAGAGGTCAACAACGAAAAACTGTTTTTT.

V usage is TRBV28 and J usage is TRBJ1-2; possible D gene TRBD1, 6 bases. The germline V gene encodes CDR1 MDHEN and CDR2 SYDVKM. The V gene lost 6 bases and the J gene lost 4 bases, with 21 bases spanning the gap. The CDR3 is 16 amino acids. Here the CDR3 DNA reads TGTGCCAGCAGCCCGACAGGTATCAAGGGGAGCTATGGCTACACCTTC. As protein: CASSPTGIKGSYGYTF.

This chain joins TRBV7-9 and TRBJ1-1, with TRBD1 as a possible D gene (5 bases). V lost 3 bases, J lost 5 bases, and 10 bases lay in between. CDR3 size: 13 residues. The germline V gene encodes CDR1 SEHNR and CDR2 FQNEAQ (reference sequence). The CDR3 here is CASSLSGPTEAFF. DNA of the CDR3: TGTGCCAGCAGCTTGTCAGGGCCTACTGAAGCTTTCTTT. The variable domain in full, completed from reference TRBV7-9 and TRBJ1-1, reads DTGVSQNPRHKITKRGQNVTFRCDPISEHNRLYWYRQTLGQGPEFLTYFQNEAQLEKSRLLSDRFSAERPKGSFSTLEIQRTEQGDSAMYLCASSLSGPTEAFFGQGTRLTVV.

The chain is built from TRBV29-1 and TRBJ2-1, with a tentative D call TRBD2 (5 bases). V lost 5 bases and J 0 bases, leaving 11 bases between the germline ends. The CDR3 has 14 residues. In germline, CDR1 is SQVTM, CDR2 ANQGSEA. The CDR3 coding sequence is TGCAGCGTTTTGGCTAGCCTCTCCTACAATGAGCAGTTCTTC. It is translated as CSVLASLSYNEQFF.

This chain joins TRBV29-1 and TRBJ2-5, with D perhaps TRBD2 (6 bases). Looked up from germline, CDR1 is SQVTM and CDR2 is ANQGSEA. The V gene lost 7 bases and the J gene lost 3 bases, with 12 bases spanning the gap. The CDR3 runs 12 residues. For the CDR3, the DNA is TGCAGCGCCCACAGGACTAAAGAGACCCAGTACTTC. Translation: CSAHRTKETQYF.

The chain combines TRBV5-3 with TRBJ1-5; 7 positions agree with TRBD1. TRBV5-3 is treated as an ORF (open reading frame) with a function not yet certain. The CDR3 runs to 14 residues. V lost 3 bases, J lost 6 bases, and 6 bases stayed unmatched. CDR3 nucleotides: TGTGCCAGAAGCTCGCAACAGGGGAGTCAGCCCCAGCATTTT. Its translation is CARSSQQGSQPQHF.

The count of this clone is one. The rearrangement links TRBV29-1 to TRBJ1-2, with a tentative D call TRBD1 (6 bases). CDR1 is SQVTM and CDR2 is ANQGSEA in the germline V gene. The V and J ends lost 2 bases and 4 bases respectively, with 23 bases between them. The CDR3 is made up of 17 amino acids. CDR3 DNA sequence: TGCAGCGTTGAAAGGATTGGCGAGACAGGCCTTTCCTATGGCTACACCTTC. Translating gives CSVERIGETGLSYGYTF. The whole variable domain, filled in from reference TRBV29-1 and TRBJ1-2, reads SAVISQKPSRDICQRGTSLTIQCQVDSQVTMMFWYRQQPGQSLTLIATANQGSEATYESGFVIDKFPISRPNLTFSTLTVSNMSPEDSSIYLCSVERIGETGLSYGYTFGSGTRLTVV.

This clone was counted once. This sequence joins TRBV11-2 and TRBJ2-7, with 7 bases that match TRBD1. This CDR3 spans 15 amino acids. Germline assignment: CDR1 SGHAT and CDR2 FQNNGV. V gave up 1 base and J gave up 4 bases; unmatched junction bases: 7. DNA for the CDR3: TGTGCCAGCAGCTTAGGACAGGGCATTTTTTACGAGCAGTACTTC. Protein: CASSLGQGIFYEQYF.